This T cell receptor (beta chain) comes out of a study of blood T cell repertoires in COVID-19. About the study: Donors in the United States, Italy and Spain gave samples during acute or convalescent COVID-19. Nucleic acid was either cDNA or gDNA, and it came from T cells, B-cell-depleted T cells, or PBMCs.

Original analysis: From reference gene primer amplification, estimates of nucleated cell counts were derived. TCRdb keeps only in-frame clones here, not all; method: immunoSEQ multiplex PCR. V, J and clone size are those of that table, while D and trimming were read from the DNA. The sample carries nearly 110,000 clones, under 95% recorded once. The CDR3 runs to 12 residues. Looked up from germline, CDR1 is LNHDA and CDR2 is SQIVND (reference sequence). Trimming removed 5 bases at V and 8 bases at J, with 12 bases between. The source material was peripheral blood. The rearrangement links TRBV19 to TRBJ1-2; no firm D call. The origin of this receptor is a woman aged 25 to 39 with acute or convalescent COVID-19. CDR3 DNA: TGTGCCAGTAGTTATCAGCGGAGGGGCTACACCTTC. Residues: CASSYQRRGYTF.